The TCR beta chain described here comes from a study of cytomegalovirus exposure and HLA in healthy donors. Findings and limits, study-wide: The classifier reportedly diagnosed cytomegalovirus status with high sensitivity and specificity. In the roughly 130 validation repertoires, a later analysis found that first-cohort TCR clusters tended to co-occur. Rare sequences made up most TCRs, while some public TCRs were found in many donors.

Method: immunoSEQ multiplex PCR; TCRdb's copy keeps in-frame clones and lacks some. The sample lists 150,000 to 200,000 clones, about 85% seen once, with about a sixth in the top ten. Unmatched junction bases numbered 0, after V lost 3 bases and J lost 3 bases. The CDR3 covers 12 residues. Germline loops: CDR1 SGHKS, CDR2 YYEKEE (reference sequence). This clone showed up just a few times. Its antigen remains unidentified. The J gene is TRBJ2-7, the V gene TRBV5-5; 7 bases align to TRBD1. Sequences were obtained from PBMCs. This TCR was sampled from a man aged 18 to 29 in good health and CMV-seropositive. CDR3 region: CASSWTGYEQYF. The CDR3, as DNA: TGTGCCAGCAGCTGGACAGGCTACGAGCAGTACTTC.